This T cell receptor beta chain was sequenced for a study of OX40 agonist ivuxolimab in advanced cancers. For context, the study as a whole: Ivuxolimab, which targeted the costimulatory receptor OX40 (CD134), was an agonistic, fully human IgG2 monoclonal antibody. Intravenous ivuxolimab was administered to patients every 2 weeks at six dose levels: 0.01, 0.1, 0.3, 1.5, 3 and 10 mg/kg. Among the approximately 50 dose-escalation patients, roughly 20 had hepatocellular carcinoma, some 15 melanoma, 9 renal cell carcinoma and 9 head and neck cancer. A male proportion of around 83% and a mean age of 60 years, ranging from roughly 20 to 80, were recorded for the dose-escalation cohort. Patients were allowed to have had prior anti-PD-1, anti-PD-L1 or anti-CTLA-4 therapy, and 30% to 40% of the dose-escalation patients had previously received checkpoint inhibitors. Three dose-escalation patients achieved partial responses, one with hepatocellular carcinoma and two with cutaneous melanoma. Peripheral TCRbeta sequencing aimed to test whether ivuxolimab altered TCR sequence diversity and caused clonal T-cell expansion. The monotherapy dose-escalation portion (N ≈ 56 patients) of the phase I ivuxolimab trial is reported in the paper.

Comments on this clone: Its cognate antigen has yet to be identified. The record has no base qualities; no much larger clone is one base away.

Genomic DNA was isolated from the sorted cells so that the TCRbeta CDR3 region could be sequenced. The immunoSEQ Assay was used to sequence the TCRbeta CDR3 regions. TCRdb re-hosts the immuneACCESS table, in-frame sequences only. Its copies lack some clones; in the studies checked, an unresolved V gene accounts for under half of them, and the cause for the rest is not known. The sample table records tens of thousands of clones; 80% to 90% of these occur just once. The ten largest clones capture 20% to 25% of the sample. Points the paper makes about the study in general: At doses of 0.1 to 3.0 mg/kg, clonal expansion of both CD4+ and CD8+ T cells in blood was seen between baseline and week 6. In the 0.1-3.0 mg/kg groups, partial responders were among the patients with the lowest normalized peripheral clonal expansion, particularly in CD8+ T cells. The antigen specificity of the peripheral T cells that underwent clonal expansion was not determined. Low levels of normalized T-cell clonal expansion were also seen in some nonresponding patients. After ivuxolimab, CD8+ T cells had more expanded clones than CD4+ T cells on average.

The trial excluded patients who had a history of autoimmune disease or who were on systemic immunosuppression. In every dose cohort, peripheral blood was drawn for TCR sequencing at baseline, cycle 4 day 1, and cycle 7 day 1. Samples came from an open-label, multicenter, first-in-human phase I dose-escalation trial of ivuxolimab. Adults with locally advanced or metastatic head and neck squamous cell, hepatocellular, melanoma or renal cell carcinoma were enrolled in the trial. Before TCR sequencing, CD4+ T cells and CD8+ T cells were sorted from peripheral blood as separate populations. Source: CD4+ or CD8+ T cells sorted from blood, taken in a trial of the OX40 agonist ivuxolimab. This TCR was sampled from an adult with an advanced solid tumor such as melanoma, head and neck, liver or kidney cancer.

The DNA is TGTGCCAGCAGCCCGGGAGATGAAAAACTGTTTTTT. Translation gives CASSPGDEKLFF. The sequence links TRBV6-1 to TRBJ1-4; the D gene cannot be named for sure. CDR1 MNHNS and CDR2 SASEGT are derived from the germline V gene. Cut back by 6 bases and 6 bases, the V and J ends lie 8 bases apart. The CDR3 runs 12 amino acids, cysteine and phenylalanine included. The kept DNA is CDR3 alone, 36 bases in frame from the first base.